The clone carrying this T cell receptor beta chain was picked up many times. As yet, its antigen is unknown. Generation of TCR cDNA used 5'RACE template switching (which added a universal primer site and UMIs). TCRdb fed the 5' RACE reads into MiXCR, producing one record per CDR3 protein. The profile shows more than 90,000 distinct CDR3 sequences, 5.5% to 8% of them singletons. The sample is drawn from a study of T cells after yellow fever vaccination. The CDR3 has 14 residues. V dropped 4 bases and J dropped 3 bases, with 12 bases sitting between them. Study findings and constraints: Booster samples showed a return of most primary-vaccination clones (around 96% CD4, roughly 85% CD8). Abundant clonotypes from the bulk population could have been carried over as contaminants into FACS-sorted repertoires. There was a small share of clonotypes that showed up in both the CD4 and CD8 compartments.

This chain joins TRBV12-3 or TRBV12-4 and TRBJ1-1; TRBD1 might be the D (5 bases). The sequence was obtained from a man younger than 35 who received the YFV17D yellow fever vaccine. Source: CD4+ T cells sorted from PBMCs, taken roughly 46 days after the first yellow fever vaccination. The CDR3 DNA sequence: TGTGCCAGCAGTTCTCAAACAGGATACACTGAAGCTTTCTTT. This codes for CASSSQTGYTEAFF.